This TCR beta chain comes out of a study of T cell responses to AZD1222 COVID-19 vaccine. Clones were sequenced by immunoSEQ multiplex PCR, and TCRdb holds only the in-frame ones, with some missing. The sample lists about 120,000 clones; 88% were seen once. The CDR3 contains 15 residues. This sample comprised peripheral blood, obtained on day 0 of MenACWY control vaccination. The receptor's source is an adult in good health. The genes are TRBV12-2 and TRBJ2-2; no check of the table's D call, TRBD2, against the DNA was made. TRBV12-2 constitutes a pseudogene. This CDR3 reads CASRLKRDNTGELFF. CDR3 nucleotide sequence: TGTGCAAGTCGCTTAAAGCGGGATAACACCGGGGAGCTGTTTTTT.